This entry lists 28 T cell receptor beta chains sequenced from one sample in a study of T-cell memory formation after mild COVID-19. TCRdb re-analysed the 5' RACE reads in MiXCR, keeping a single row per CDR3 protein. The sample contains about 200,000 distinct CDR3 sequences, 7.5% to 10% of which appear only once. The specimen sequenced was PBMCs or a T cell subset sorted from them (not recorded which). These receptors originate from a man aged 18 to 29 who had mild COVID-19 (a few samples of this study predate the infection). Cell type and time point are not known.

This clonotype was seen only a few times. The chain joins TRBV7-2 to TRBJ2-2; D is unresolved. Trimming removed 1 base from V and 2 bases from J, with 8 bases in between. There are 15 residues in the CDR3. Per the germline V gene, CDR1 is SGHTA and CDR2 is FQGNSA. DNA for the CDR3: TGTGCCAGCAGCTTAGACTCTGTAAACACCGGGGAGCTGTTTTTT. This translates into CASSLDSVNTGELFF.

This clonotype was seen only a few times. The chain employs TRBV5-6 and TRBJ2-7, with 8 nucleotides matching TRBD1. V was pared by 5 bases and J by 2 bases, with 3 bases of the junction left unmatched. In germline, CDR1 is SGHDT, CDR2 YYEEEE. This CDR3 is built from 13 residues. The CDR3 nucleotides read TGTGCCAGCAGATGGACAGGGACCTACGAGCAGTACTTC. Amino acid sequence: CASRWTGTYEQYF.

This clonotype was recorded many times. V usage is TRBV5-1 and J usage is TRBJ1-6; 8 nucleotides line up with TRBD1. The CDR3 has 18 residues. Germline CDR1 SGHRS, CDR2 YFSETQ. Trimming took 4 bases from V and 0 from J; bases not matched to a gene: 9. CDR3 in amino acids: CASSDRTGIFSYNSPLHF. The CDR3 region has the DNA TGCGCCAGCAGCGATCGGACAGGGATCTTCTCCTATAATTCACCCCTCCACTTT.

The chain employs TRBV5-1 and TRBJ2-7, with D maybe TRBD1 (6 bases). V dropped 2 bases and J dropped 2 bases, with 17 bases sitting between them. This CDR3 comprises 16 residues. Per germline, CDR1 SGHRS and CDR2 YFSETQ. The CDR3 loop reads CASSLDRRTAPYEQYF. The CDR3 nucleotides are TGCGCCAGCAGCTTAGATCGTCGGACAGCTCCCTACGAGCAGTACTTC.

Only a few counts were recorded for this clonotype. The chain combines TRBV7-9 with TRBJ1-1, with D perhaps matching TRBD1 (6 bases). The CDR3 runs to 15 residues. The germline CDR1 and CDR2 sequences are SEHNR and FQNEAQ (reference sequence). Trimming pared 0 bases from V and 4 bases from J, leaving 12 bases between. The CDR3 loop reads CASSLALGGLTEAFF. The CDR3, as DNA: TGTGCCAGCAGCTTAGCGTTGGGGGGCCTCACTGAAGCTTTCTTT.

This clonotype was observed a few times. This sequence joins TRBV7-8 and TRBJ2-7; either TRBD1 or TRBD2 may supply D (5 bases each). Germline V gives CDR1 SGHVS, CDR2 FQNEAQ. CDR3 length: 14 amino acids. The ends were cut back, 5 bases at V and 3 bases at J, with 14 bases in the middle. DNA of the CDR3: TGTGCCAGCAGCCTGGGACCGAAGGACTACGAGCAGTACTTC. Translation gives CASSLGPKDYEQYF.

This clonotype was counted at least ten times. The rearrangement uses TRBV5-5 and TRBJ2-4, with D perhaps matching TRBD1 (5 bases). The V and J ends lost 4 bases and 6 bases respectively, with 8 bases between them. CDR1 is SGHKS, CDR2 YYEKEE, per germline (reference sequence). This CDR3 has 12 amino acids. CDR3 nucleotides: TGTGCCAGCAGCCAGGGAAGAAACATTCAGTACTTC. It yields the protein CASSQGRNIQYF.

The chain uses TRBV11-1 and TRBJ2-1; 7 bases map to TRBD2. This CDR3 comprises 17 residues. Trimming cost V 4 bases and J 3 bases; bases outside gene matches: 12. Per germline, CDR1 SGHAT and CDR2 FQDESV (reference sequence). CDR3 sequence reads: CASSSSGGSLGYNEQFF. Here the CDR3 DNA reads TGTGCCAGCAGCTCTAGCGGTGGGTCACTTGGCTACAATGAGCAGTTCTTC.

The chain uses TRBV6-2 or TRBV6-3 and TRBJ1-3; maybe TRBD1 (5 bases). With 0 bases removed from V and 0 bases from J, the gap between germline ends came to 21 bases. Per the germline V gene, CDR1 is MNHEY and CDR2 is SVGEGT. CDR3 length: 20 amino acids. Here the CDR3 reads CASSYSTVRPNASSGNTIYF. In DNA, the CDR3 is TGTGCCAGCAGTTACTCGACAGTCAGGCCGAACGCTTCCTCTGGAAACACCATATATTTT.

This clonotype was picked up one time. Just one base apart from a much larger clone, this may be a read error. The chain uses TRBV5-1 and TRBJ1-6; no reliable D call. The CDR3 spans 13 residues. Germline assignment: CDR1 SGHRS and CDR2 YFSETQ. CDR3 bases: TGCGCCAGCAGCTTGGGAGGGAACCCACCCCACCACTTT. Translation gives CASSLGGNPPHHF.

This clonotype has more than one count but fewer than ten. The genes are TRBV12-5 and TRBJ1-1, with TRBD1 as a possible D gene (5 bases). V lost 2 bases to trimming and J lost 4 bases, with 20 bases between them. Germline-derived CDR1 and CDR2 are LGHNT and FRNRAP. This CDR3 is built from 17 residues. For the CDR3, the DNA is TGTGCTAGTGGTTTGTTAACCACGGGACCCGGGGCCACTGAAGCTTTCTTT. Amino acids: CASGLLTTGPGATEAFF.

The V gene is TRBV7-9, the J gene TRBJ1-1; TRBD1 matches at 7 bases. Germline lookup yields CDR1 SEHNR and CDR2 FQNEAQ (reference sequence). This CDR3 spans 16 amino acids. J gave up 6 bases and V 1 base, and 11 bases lay outside the gene matches. CDR3 region: CASSLVVGRGDSEAFF. DNA for the CDR3: TGTGCCAGCAGCTTAGTAGTCGGCAGGGGGGACTCTGAAGCTTTCTTT.

This clonotype appeared a few times. The rearrangement uses TRBV19 and TRBJ1-6; D is unresolved. The germline CDR1 and CDR2 sequences are LNHDA and SQIVND (reference sequence). V dropped 9 bases and J dropped 0 bases, with 15 bases sitting between them. The CDR3 runs to 16 residues. The CDR3: CASPLLGCSYNSPLHF. DNA for the CDR3: TGTGCCAGCCCCCTTCTAGGGTGCTCCTATAATTCACCCCTCCACTTT.

This clonotype has just a few counts. The CDR3 nucleotides read TGTGCCACCAGTGATTCCCTAGCGGGGGGACAAGAGACCCAGTACTTC. Amino acids: CATSDSLAGGQETQYF. The genes are TRBV24-1 and TRBJ2-5, with 11 positions matching TRBD2. The germline CDR1 and CDR2 sequences are KGHDR and SFDVKD. The CDR3 is 16 amino acids. The junction had 3 bases not matched to a gene; V was cut back by 2 bases and J by 2 bases.

This clonotype has a handful of counts. The CDR3 DNA reads as TGCAGTGCTAGACGTGGACAGGGACCTTACAATGAGCAGTTCTTC. Amino acid sequence: CSARRGQGPYNEQFF. This chain joins TRBV20-1 and TRBJ2-1, with 8 nucleotides matching TRBD1. CDR3 length: 15 residues. Germline V gene sequence: CDR1 DFQATT, CDR2 SNEGSKA (reference sequence). V lost 2 bases to trimming and J lost 4 bases; unmatched junction nucleotides: 7.

This clonotype was seen repeatedly, ten times or more. This sequence joins TRBV6-6 and TRBJ2-3; TRBD1 aligns across 7 bases. V shed 4 bases and J 2 bases; nucleotides not matched to a gene: 6. Germline CDR1 MNHNY, CDR2 SVGAGI (reference sequence). This CDR3 contains 15 residues. The CDR3 loop reads CASSFTGVPTDTQYF. The CDR3 nucleotides read TGTGCCAGCAGTTTTACAGGGGTCCCCACAGATACGCAGTATTTT.

This clonotype was picked up a small number of times. The chain has TRBV27 and TRBJ1-5; D may be TRBD1 (5 bases). Germline V gene lookup returns CDR1 MNHEY and CDR2 SMNVEV (reference sequence). Trimming cost V 4 bases and J 0 bases, with 10 bases left between them. The CDR3 loop spans 15 amino acids. For the CDR3, the DNA is TGTGCCAGCAGTTCCGGGGGGTATAGCAATCAGCCCCAGCATTTT. Encoded protein: CASSSGGYSNQPQHF.

The chain has TRBV4-3 and TRBJ1-6, with TRBD1 as a possible D gene (6 bases). Germline V gene data show CDR1 as LGHNA and CDR2 as YSLEER. The CDR3 runs to 14 residues. The V gene lost 1 base and the J gene lost 9 bases, with 10 bases spanning the gap. CDR3 coding DNA: TGCGCCAGCAGCCAAGTACAGGGAGGTTCACCCCTCCACTTT. It encodes CASSQVQGGSPLHF.

This clonotype has just a few counts. CDR3: CASGDKDITEAFF. The CDR3 bases are TGTGCCAGCGGAGACAAAGATATCACTGAAGCTTTCTTT. This rearrangement joins TRBV6-6 to TRBJ1-1; D uncertain. V was pared by 8 bases and J by 4 bases, with 14 bases between. This CDR3 comprises 13 residues. Germline V gene lookup returns CDR1 MNHNY and CDR2 SVGAGI (reference sequence).

The count of this clonotype is one. The V call is TRBV14, the J call TRBJ1-2, with D unclear. There are 14 residues in the CDR3. In germline, CDR1 is SGHDN, CDR2 FVKESK. V gave up 7 bases and J gave up 2 bases, with 14 bases separating them. Here the CDR3 DNA reads TGTGCCAGCACCCCGGCGGCAGGAAACTATGGCTACACCTTC. This gives the protein CASTPAAGNYGYTF.

This clonotype was seen ten or more times. The chain joins TRBV7-9 to TRBJ2-3, with D unresolved. V lost 5 bases, J lost 2 bases, and 11 bases lay in between. There are 14 residues in the CDR3. Germline assignment: CDR1 SEHNR and CDR2 FQNEAQ (reference sequence). The CDR3 DNA is TGTGCCAGCAGCATGAGGACCTACACAGATACGCAGTATTTT. Protein sequence: CASSMRTYTDTQYF. Complete variable domain (other parts from reference TRBV7-9 and TRBJ2-3): DTGVSQNPRHKITKRGQNVTFRCDPISEHNRLYWYRQTLGQGPEFLTYFQNEAQLEKSRLLSDRFSAERPKGSFSTLEIQRTEQGDSAMYLCASSMRTYTDTQYFGPGTRLTVL.

V gene TRBV19 combines with J gene TRBJ2-7; no clear D gene. Germline V lookup: CDR1 LNHDA, CDR2 SQIVND (reference sequence). V lost 1 base, J lost 6 bases, and 10 bases lay in between. The CDR3 runs to 13 residues. CDR3 region: CASSIANLGEQYF. The CDR3 DNA reads TGTGCCAGTAGTATAGCGAACCTGGGCGAGCAGTACTTC.

In this sample, this clonotype turned up many times. V gene TRBV5-1 combines with J gene TRBJ2-3; TRBD1 agrees at 8 bases. The ends lost 4 bases at V and 4 bases at J; junction bases unmatched: 8. This CDR3 spans 15 amino acids. Germline V gene sequence: CDR1 SGHRS, CDR2 YFSETQ. Here the CDR3 DNA reads TGCGCCAGCAGCCGGACAGGGATCGGCTCAGATACGCAGTATTTT. Its translation: CASSRTGIGSDTQYF.

The table lists this clonotype with a few counts. The rearrangement joins TRBV20-1 to TRBJ2-7; a possible D gene is TRBD1 (5 bases). The CDR3 totals 14 residues. CDR1 DFQATT and CDR2 SNEGSKA come from the germline V gene (reference sequence). V gave up 1 base and J gave up 7 bases, with 17 bases separating them. The CDR3 sequence: CSARAHWQGKEQYF. CDR3 DNA: TGCAGTGCTAGAGCCCACTGGCAGGGAAAAGAGCAGTACTTC.

This clonotype was seen repeatedly, ten times or more. The chain combines TRBV7-2 with TRBJ2-3; maybe TRBD1 (6 bases). Germline V CDR1 and CDR2: SGHTA, FQGNSA. The CDR3 is 14 amino acids. V was shortened by 0 bases and J by 6 bases, with 10 bases between the two germline ends. The CDR3 reads CASSLAAGVDTQYF. CDR3 nucleotide sequence: TGTGCCAGCAGCTTAGCGGCAGGGGTGGATACGCAGTATTTT. Together with reference TRBV7-2 and TRBJ2-3, the CDR3 gives the full variable domain: GAGVSQSPSNKVTEKGKDVELRCDPISGHTALYWYRQSLGQGLEFLIYFQGNSAPDKSGLPSDRFSAERTGGSVSTLTIQRTQQEDSAVYLCASSLAAGVDTQYFGPGTRLTVL.

This chain joins TRBV5-1 and TRBJ2-7, with 10 bases that match TRBD1. CDR1 SGHRS and CDR2 YFSETQ come from the germline V gene. The CDR3 is made up of 16 amino acids. Losses at the gene ends were 5 bases for V and 5 bases for J; bases not matched to a gene: 13. The CDR3 sequence is CASRTIPGQGFNEQYF. The CDR3 coding sequence is TGCGCCAGCAGGACAATTCCGGGACAGGGGTTCAACGAGCAGTACTTC.

This chain connects TRBV7-9 to TRBJ2-1, with 8 nucleotides matching TRBD1. CDR3 length: 15 amino acids. CDR1 is SEHNR and CDR2 is FQNEAQ in the germline V gene (reference sequence). The junction had 11 bases not matched to a gene; V was cut back by 5 bases and J by 8 bases. CDR3 region: CASSLQGALNYEQFF. The CDR3 DNA is TGTGCCAGCAGCCTCCAGGGGGCGCTCAACTATGAGCAGTTCTTC.

There are many counts of this clonotype. The CDR3 DNA reads as TGCGCCAGCAGCCAAGAGACATACCCCAGCACAGATACGCAGTATTTT. As protein: CASSQETYPSTDTQYF. This chain joins TRBV4-1 and TRBJ2-3; D is unclear. Germline CDR1 and CDR2: MGHRA and YSYEKL. The CDR3 spans 16 residues. V was shortened by 0 bases and J by 0 bases, with 10 bases between the two germline ends.